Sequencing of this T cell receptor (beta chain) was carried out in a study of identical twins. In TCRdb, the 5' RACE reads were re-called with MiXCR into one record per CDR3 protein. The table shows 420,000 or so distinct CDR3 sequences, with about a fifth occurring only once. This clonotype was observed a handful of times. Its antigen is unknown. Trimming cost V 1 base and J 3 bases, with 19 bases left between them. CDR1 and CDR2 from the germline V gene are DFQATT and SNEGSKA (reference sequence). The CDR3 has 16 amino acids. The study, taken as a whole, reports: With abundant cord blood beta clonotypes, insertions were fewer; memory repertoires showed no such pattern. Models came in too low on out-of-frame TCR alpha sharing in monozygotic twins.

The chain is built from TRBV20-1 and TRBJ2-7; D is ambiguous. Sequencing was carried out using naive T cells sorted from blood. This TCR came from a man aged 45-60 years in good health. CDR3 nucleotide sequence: TGCAGTGCTAGAGGGGAAGGCGGTTCCGGGTTCTACGAGCAGTACTTC. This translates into CSARGEGGSGFYEQYF.